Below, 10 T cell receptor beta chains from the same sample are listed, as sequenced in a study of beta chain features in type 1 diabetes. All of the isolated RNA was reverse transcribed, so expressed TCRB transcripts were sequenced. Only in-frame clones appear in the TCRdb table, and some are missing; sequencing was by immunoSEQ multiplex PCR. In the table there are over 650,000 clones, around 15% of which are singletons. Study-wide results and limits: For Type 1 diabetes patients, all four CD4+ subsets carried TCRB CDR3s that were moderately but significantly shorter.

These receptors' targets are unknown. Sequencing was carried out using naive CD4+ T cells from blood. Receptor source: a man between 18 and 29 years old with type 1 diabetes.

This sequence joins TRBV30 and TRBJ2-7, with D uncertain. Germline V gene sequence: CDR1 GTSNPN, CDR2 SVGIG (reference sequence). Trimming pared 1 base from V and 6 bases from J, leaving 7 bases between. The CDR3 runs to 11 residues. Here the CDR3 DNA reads TGTGCCTGGAGTGAGACGGGCGAGCAGTACTTC. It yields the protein CAWSETGEQYF.

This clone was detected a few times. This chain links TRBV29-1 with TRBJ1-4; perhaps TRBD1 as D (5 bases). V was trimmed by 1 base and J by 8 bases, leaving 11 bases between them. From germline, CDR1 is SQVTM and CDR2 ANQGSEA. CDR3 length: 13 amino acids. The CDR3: CSVEGGVREKLFF. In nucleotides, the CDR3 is TGCAGCGTTGAAGGGGGCGTAAGGGAAAAACTGTTTTTT.

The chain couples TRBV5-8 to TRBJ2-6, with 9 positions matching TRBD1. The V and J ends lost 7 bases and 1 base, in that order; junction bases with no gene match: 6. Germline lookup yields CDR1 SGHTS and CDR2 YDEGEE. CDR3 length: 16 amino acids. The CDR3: CASPGTGMSGANVLTF. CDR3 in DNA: TGTGCCAGCCCCGGGACAGGGATGTCTGGGGCCAACGTCCTGACTTTC.

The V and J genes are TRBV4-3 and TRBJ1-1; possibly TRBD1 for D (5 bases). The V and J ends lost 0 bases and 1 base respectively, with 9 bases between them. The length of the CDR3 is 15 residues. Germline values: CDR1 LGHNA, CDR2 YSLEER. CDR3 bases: TGCGCCAGCAGCCAAGATGCAGGGACGAACACTGAAGCTTTCTTT. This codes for CASSQDAGTNTEAFF.

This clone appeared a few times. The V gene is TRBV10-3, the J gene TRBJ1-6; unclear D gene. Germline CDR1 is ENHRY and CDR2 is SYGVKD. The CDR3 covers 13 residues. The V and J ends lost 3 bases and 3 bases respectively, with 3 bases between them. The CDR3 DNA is TGTGCCATCAGTGACCTCTATAATTCACCCCTCCACTTT. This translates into CAISDLYNSPLHF.

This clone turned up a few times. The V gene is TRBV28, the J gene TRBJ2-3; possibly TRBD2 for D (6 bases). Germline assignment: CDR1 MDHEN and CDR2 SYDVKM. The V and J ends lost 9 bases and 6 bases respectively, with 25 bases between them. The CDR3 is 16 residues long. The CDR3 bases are TGTGCCAGTGCCCCGCCGGGAGCGAGGGGTGGGGATACGCAGTATTTT. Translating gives CASAPPGARGGDTQYF.

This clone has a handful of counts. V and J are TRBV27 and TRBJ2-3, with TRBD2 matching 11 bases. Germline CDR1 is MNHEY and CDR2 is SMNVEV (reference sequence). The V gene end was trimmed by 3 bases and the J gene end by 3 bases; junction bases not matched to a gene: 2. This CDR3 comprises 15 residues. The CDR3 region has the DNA TGTGCCAGCAGTTTCCGACTAGCGGGAACAGATACGCAGTATTTT. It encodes CASSFRLAGTDTQYF.

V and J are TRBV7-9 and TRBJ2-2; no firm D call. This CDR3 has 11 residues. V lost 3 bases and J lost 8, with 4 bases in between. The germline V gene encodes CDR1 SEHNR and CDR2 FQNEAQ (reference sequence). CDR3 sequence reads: CASSFGGELFF. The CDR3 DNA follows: TGTGCCAGCAGCTTCGGGGGGGAGCTGTTTTTT.

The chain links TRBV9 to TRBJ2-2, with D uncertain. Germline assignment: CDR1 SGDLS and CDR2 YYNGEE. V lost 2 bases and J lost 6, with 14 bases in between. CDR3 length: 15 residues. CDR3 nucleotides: TGTGCCAGCAGCGTCCCCAACACTCCGCCCGGGGAGCTGTTTTTT. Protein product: CASSVPNTPPGELFF. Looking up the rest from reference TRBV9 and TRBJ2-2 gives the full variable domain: DSGVTQTPKHLITATGQRVTLRCSPRSGDLSVYWYQQSLDQGLQFLIQYYNGEERAKGNILERFSAQQFPDLHSELNLSSLELGDSALYFCASSVPNTPPGELFFGEGSRLTVL.

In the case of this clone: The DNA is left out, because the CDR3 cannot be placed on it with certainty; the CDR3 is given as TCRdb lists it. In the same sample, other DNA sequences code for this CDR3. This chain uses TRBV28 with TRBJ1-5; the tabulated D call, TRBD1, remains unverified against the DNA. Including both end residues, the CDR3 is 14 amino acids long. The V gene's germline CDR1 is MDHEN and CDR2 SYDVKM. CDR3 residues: CASSFGWGNQPQHF.